These 23 T cell receptor beta chains came from one sample sequenced in a study of blood T cell repertoires in COVID-19. Produced via immunoSEQ multiplex PCR; TCRdb's table is partial and in-frame only. This repertoire shows roughly 200,000 clones, around 76% found once; its top ten account for 7.8%. Input material: peripheral blood. These receptors all come from a woman between 55 and 75 years old with COVID-19, enrolled during active disease.

This rearrangement joins TRBV5-1 to TRBJ2-1; the match to TRBD1 covers 10 bases. The V segment lost 0 bases and the J segment 8 bases; nucleotides outside the gene matches: 2. Germline values: CDR1 SGHRS, CDR2 YFSETQ. The CDR3 covers 14 residues. The CDR3, as DNA: TGCGCCAGCAGCTTGGCGACAGGGGGCCATGAGCAGTTCTTC. Translated: CASSLATGGHEQFF.

This sequence joins TRBV24-1 and TRBJ2-5; 9 bases are shared with TRBD1. Germline V CDR1 and CDR2: KGHDR, SFDVKD. CDR3 size: 15 residues. Trimming cost V 2 bases and J 7 bases; bases outside gene matches: 7. In DNA form, the CDR3 reads TGTGCCACCAGTGATTCCGGGACAGGGTCGTTGACCCAGTACTTC. This codes for CATSDSGTGSLTQYF.

The rearrangement joins TRBV11-2 to TRBJ2-3, with a weak D call TRBD1 (6 bases). V was clipped by 2 bases and J by 0 bases, with 18 bases between them. This CDR3 contains 18 residues. The germline V gene encodes CDR1 SGHAT and CDR2 FQNNGV. The CDR3 sequence is CASSLFYDRSPSTDTQYF. The CDR3 coding sequence is TGTGCCAGCAGCTTATTTTACGACAGGTCGCCTAGCACAGATACGCAGTATTTT.

The chain recombines TRBV19 with TRBJ2-7; maybe TRBD2 (5 bases). The CDR3 length is 11 residues. The germline gives CDR1 LNHDA, CDR2 SQIVND (reference sequence). Trimming cost V 7 bases and J 4 bases, with 8 bases left between them. The DNA of the CDR3 is TGTGCCAGTACATCGGGGTACGAGCAGTACTTC. Protein product: CASTSGYEQYF.

The chain uses TRBV30 and TRBJ1-1, with TRBD1 identical over 7 bases. J lost 7 bases, V lost 5 bases, and 10 bases had no gene match. CDR3 length: 13 amino acids. Germline values: CDR1 GTSNPN, CDR2 SVGIG (reference sequence). The CDR3, as DNA: TGTGCCTGGTACTCAGGGGGACGTGGTGAAGCTTTCTTT. Residues: CAWYSGGRGEAFF. The variable domain in full, with the rest retrieved from reference TRBV30 and TRBJ1-1, is SQTIHQWPATLVQPVGSPLSLECTVEGTSNPNLYWYRQAAGRGLQLLFYSVGIGQISSEVPQNLSASRPQDRQFILSSKKLLLSDSGFYLCAWYSGGRGEAFFGQGTRLTVV.

The CDR3 DNA reads as TGTGCCAGCAGCTTAGCCCAGGGCCCCCAGCATTTT. It yields the protein CASSLAQGPQHF. This chain links TRBV7-2 with TRBJ1-5; D might be TRBD1 (5 bases). Trimming removed 0 bases from V and 10 bases from J, with 7 bases in between. Germline V gene sequence: CDR1 SGHTA, CDR2 FQGNSA. The length of the CDR3 is 12 residues.

The chain couples TRBV7-2 to TRBJ1-4; 7 bases are shared with TRBD1. The CDR3 is made up of 14 amino acids. J lost 5 bases, V lost 4 bases, and 4 bases had no gene match. Germline lookup yields CDR1 SGHTA and CDR2 FQGNSA. The CDR3 sequence is CASSSDRSNEKLFF. In DNA form, the CDR3 reads TGTGCCAGCAGCTCGGACAGGTCAAATGAAAAACTGTTTTTT.

V and J are TRBV19 and TRBJ1-5; D might be TRBD1 (6 bases). CDR1 is LNHDA and CDR2 is SQIVND in the germline V gene (reference sequence). V was shortened by 3 bases and J by 1 base, with 19 bases between the two germline ends. The CDR3 contains 18 residues. In DNA form, the CDR3 reads TGTGCCAGTAGTATCGGCCGACTAACAGGGATCAGCAATCAGCCCCAGCATTTT. Translated: CASSIGRLTGISNQPQHF. Filled out from reference TRBV19 and TRBJ1-5, the complete variable domain reads DGGITQSPKYLFRKEGQNVTLSCEQNLNHDAMYWYRQDPGQGLRLIYYSQIVNDFQKGDIAEGYSVSREKKESFPLTVTSAQKNPTAFYLCASSIGRLTGISNQPQHFGDGTRLSIL.

The chain links TRBV19 to TRBJ1-2; D is unresolved. Trimming stripped 6 bases from V and 6 bases from J, with 17 bases between. The CDR3 has 14 residues. The germline V gene encodes CDR1 LNHDA and CDR2 SQIVND (reference sequence). The CDR3 coding sequence is TGTGCCAGTAGGTCACTCGGGGTAAGCCATGGCTACACCTTC. It is translated as CASRSLGVSHGYTF.

The chain uses TRBV6-4 and TRBJ1-1, with 7 nucleotides matching TRBD1. V trimming: 6 bases; J trimming: 4 bases; junction bases outside the gene matches: 8. This CDR3 has 14 amino acids. Germline V CDR1 and CDR2: MRHNA, SNTAGT. CDR3 coding DNA: TGTGCCAGCAGAGCACAGGGGCAGAGCACTGAAGCTTTCTTT. It translates to CASRAQGQSTEAFF.

The chain joins TRBV28 to TRBJ1-5; D remains ambiguous. Germline values: CDR1 MDHEN, CDR2 SYDVKM. The V gene lost 6 bases and the J gene lost 2 bases, with 14 bases spanning the gap. The CDR3 spans 15 residues. CDR3 sequence reads: CASRPTFGGNQPQHF. CDR3 nucleotides: TGTGCCAGCAGACCGACCTTCGGAGGCAATCAGCCCCAGCATTTT.

The V gene is TRBV2, the J gene TRBJ2-2; perhaps TRBD2 as D (5 bases). Germline CDR1 is SNHLY and CDR2 is FYNNEI. This CDR3 is 15 amino acids long. V was trimmed by 2 bases and J by 8 bases, leaving 15 bases between them. Written as DNA, the CDR3 is TGTGCCAGCAGTGAAATAGTGGTTGGCGGGGGGGAGCTGTTTTTT. It specifies CASSEIVVGGGELFF.

CDR3 region: CARTQSRPTRKLYNEQFF. The DNA for the CDR3 is TGTGCCCGCACCCAAAGCAGGCCCACCAGGAAACTCTACAATGAGCAGTTCTTC. The V and J genes are TRBV5-4 and TRBJ2-1; unclear D gene. This CDR3 has 18 residues. The V and J ends lost 10 bases and 3 bases respectively, with 29 bases between them. The germline V gene encodes CDR1 SGHNT and CDR2 YYREEE (reference sequence).

The chain couples TRBV6-4 to TRBJ1-4; TRBD1 matches 7 bases. The junction had 7 bases not matched to a gene; V was cut back by 0 bases and J by 3 bases. Germline V gene data show CDR1 as MRHNA and CDR2 as SNTAGT. The CDR3 has 17 residues. CDR3 sequence (DNA): TGTGCCAGCAGTGACTCGGGACAGAGGGTGGCTAATGAAAAACTGTTTTTT. It translates to CASSDSGQRVANEKLFF.

This clone showed up just a few times. The rearrangement joins TRBV19 to TRBJ2-1; the match to TRBD2 covers 12 bases. This CDR3 spans 14 amino acids. With V trimmed by 6 bases and J by 9 bases, 6 bases remained unmatched. Germline-derived CDR1 and CDR2 are LNHDA and SQIVND (reference sequence). CDR3 loop: CASSRGLAGGEQFF. CDR3 coding DNA: TGTGCCAGTAGCCGGGGACTAGCGGGTGGTGAGCAGTTCTTC.

In its sample, this clone was seen once. V gene TRBV7-2 combines with J gene TRBJ2-7, with D possibly TRBD2 on 6 matching bases. Trimming took 3 bases from V and 4 from J, leaving 16 bases between them. CDR3 length equals 15 residues. Germline assignment: CDR1 SGHTA and CDR2 FQGNSA. The CDR3 nucleotides read TGTGCCAGCAGCTTCCAGGGCGGGGTTTATTACGAGCAGTACTTC. Protein product: CASSFQGGVYYEQYF.

For the CDR3, the DNA is TGTGCCAGCAGCAGTAGCGGGAGGGGAGAGACCCAGTACTTC. Translating gives CASSSSGRGETQYF. V and J are TRBV11-3 and TRBJ2-5; the match to TRBD2 covers 11 bases. This CDR3 has 14 amino acids. Germline CDR1 is SGHNT and CDR2 is YENEEA. V was clipped by 5 bases and J by 4 bases; unmatched bases: 3.

The CDR3 DNA reads as TGTGCCAGCAGCCAAGATCCCCGGCCGGGTGATACGCAGTATTTT. This codes for CASSQDPRPGDTQYF. V usage is TRBV3-1 (or the pseudogene TRBV3-2) and J usage is TRBJ2-3; D is unresolved. CDR1 is LGHDT and CDR2 is YNNKEL in the germline V gene (reference sequence). This CDR3 is 15 amino acids long. V lost 0 bases and J 6 bases, leaving 13 bases between the germline ends.

The V call is TRBV5-1, the J call TRBJ2-2, with 7 nucleotides matching TRBD1. This CDR3 region has 17 residues. V lost 4 bases to trimming and J lost 2 bases; unmatched junction nucleotides: 11. Germline V gene data show CDR1 as SGHRS and CDR2 as YFSETQ. CDR3 amino acids: CASSSSRQGANTGELFF. The DNA for the CDR3 is TGCGCCAGCAGCAGTTCCAGACAGGGAGCTAACACCGGGGAGCTGTTTTTT. The entire variable domain, with the rest obtained from reference TRBV5-1 and TRBJ2-2, is as follows: KAGVTQTPRYLIKTRGQQVTLSCSPISGHRSVSWYQQTPGQGLQFLFEYFSETQRNKGNFPGRFSGRQFSNSRSEMNVSTLELGDSALYLCASSSSRQGANTGELFFGEGSRLTVL.

This chain links TRBV5-4 with TRBJ1-2; 8 nucleotides align to TRBD1. The J segment lost 4 bases and the V segment lost 3 bases, leaving 5 bases of the junction unmatched. This CDR3 region has 14 residues. Germline V gives CDR1 SGHNT, CDR2 YYREEE (reference sequence). Here the CDR3 reads CASSSGQGVYGYTF. The CDR3 nucleotides are TGTGCCAGCAGCTCAGGACAGGGTGTCTATGGCTACACCTTC.

The chain couples TRBV18 to TRBJ2-7; 7 bases agree with TRBD1. J lost 1 base, V lost 3 bases, and 3 bases had no gene match. Germline V lookup: CDR1 KGHSH, CDR2 LQKENI. CDR3 length: 14 residues. CDR3 sequence: CASSPGQHSYEQYV. The CDR3 DNA sequence: TGTGCCAGCTCACCGGGACAGCATTCCTACGAGCAGTACGTC.

The chain has TRBV6-2 or TRBV6-3 and TRBJ2-2, with TRBD2 as a possible D gene (6 bases). Trimming cost V 4 bases and J 1 base, with 13 bases left between them. The CDR3 sequence is 16 residues long. Per germline, CDR1 MNHEY and CDR2 SVGEGT. CDR3 nucleotides: TGTGCCAGCAGTTTCTCGGGAGTAGGGAACACCGGGGAGCTGTTTTTT. This codes for CASSFSGVGNTGELFF.

V usage is TRBV2 and J usage is TRBJ2-1; TRBD2 matches at 14 bases. With V trimmed by 2 bases and J by 10 bases, 7 bases remained unmatched. The CDR3 is 16 residues long. The germline V gene encodes CDR1 SNHLY and CDR2 FYNNEI. Written as DNA, the CDR3 is TGTGCCAGCAGTGAACTACTCGGGACTAGCGGGGGAGAGCAGTTCTTC. It is translated as CASSELLGTSGGEQFF.